Listed below are T cell receptor beta chains from one sample, sequenced in a study of T cell responses to AZD1222 COVID-19 vaccine. Sequencing used immunoSEQ multiplex PCR; TCRdb keeps in-frame clones, though not all of them. Of around 110,000 clones detected, approximately 83% appear once; the ten largest clones hold roughly 3.8%. The sample here was peripheral blood, taken on day 0 of MenACWY control vaccination. The receptors originated from an adult in good health. The CDR3 runs from the conserved cysteine through the conserved F or W. D genes are given only for firm matches. Size values are once, few and many counts, or a class for expanded clones, and some rows have none.

cdr3_length	clone_size	v_call	j_call	d_call	cdr3_aa	cdr3_nt
14	-	TRBV5-4	TRBJ2-3	-	CASKGGTGGDTQYF	TGTGCCTCCAAAGGGGGGACTGGAGGAGATACGCAGTATTTT
11	-	TRBV11-2	TRBJ1-1	-	CASSLYTEAFF	TGTGCCAGCAGTTTGTACACTGAAGCTTTCTTT
16	-	TRBV18	TRBJ1-4	-	CASSPPGHLKGEKLFF	TGTGCCAGCTCACCACCGGGGCACCTCAAAGGAGAAAAACTGTTTTTT
13	-	TRBV5-6	TRBJ2-2	-	CASTRGQEGVLFF	TGTGCCAGCACTCGGGGGCAGGAAGGTGTGCTGTTTTTT
16	-	TRBV14	TRBJ2-2	TRBD2	CASSRSGGGSTGELFF	TGTGCCAGCAGCCGTAGCGGGGGGGGCAGCACCGGGGAGCTGTTTTTT
15	-	TRBV7-7	TRBJ1-3	TRBD1	CASSSGTETGNTIYF	TGTGCTAGCAGCTCCGGGACAGAGACTGGAAACACCATATATTTT
14	-	TRBV5-1	TRBJ2-4	-	CASSLSQGKNIQYF	TGCGCCAGCAGCTTGTCTCAGGGCAAAAACATTCAGTACTTC
16	-	TRBV16	TRBJ1-2	-	CASSQSSGRGRYGYTF	-
14	-	TRBV7-8	TRBJ1-6	-	CASSSLRSDSPLHF	TGTGCCAGCAGCTCACTCAGATCGGATTCACCCCTCCACTTT
15	-	TRBV3-1/TRBV3-2	TRBJ2-1	-	CASSPGTQASREQFF	TGTGCCAGCAGCCCCGGGACTCAGGCTTCCCGAGAGCAGTTCTTC
14	few	TRBV14	TRBJ1-6	-	CASSLAGFNSPLHF	TGTGCCAGCAGCCTCGCAGGGTTCAATTCACCCCTCCACTTT
14	-	TRBV7-3	TRBJ2-2	-	CASSYTGNTGELFF	TGTGCCAGCAGCTACACAGGGAACACCGGGGAGCTGTTTTTT
15	-	TRBV9	TRBJ1-3	-	CASSPLNAEGNTIYF	TGTGCCAGCAGCCCCCTAAATGCAGAAGGAAACACCATATATTTT
14	once	TRBV18	TRBJ1-1	-	CASSRQDMNTEAFF	TGTGCCAGCTCAAGACAGGACATGAACACTGAAGCTTTCTTT
15	-	TRBV3-1/TRBV3-2	TRBJ1-5	TRBD1	CASSRDRGGDQPQHF	TGTGCCAGCAGCAGGGACAGGGGTGGGGATCAGCCCCAGCATTTT
12	-	TRBV28	TRBJ1-1	-	CASRLQGTEAFF	TGTGCCAGCAGGTTACAGGGAACTGAAGCTTTCTTT
17	-	TRBV7-2	TRBJ2-5	TRBD1	CASSNRQGTWYQETQYF	TGTGCCAGCAGTAATAGACAGGGGACCTGGTACCAAGAGACCCAGTACTTC
13	-	TRBV19	TRBJ1-5	-	CASSMSSNQPQHF	TGTGCCAGTAGTATGTCTAGCAATCAGCCCCAGCATTTT
16	-	TRBV6-2/TRBV6-3	TRBJ2-7	TRBD1	CASSYPETGGRYEQYF	TGTGCCAGCAGTTACCCAGAGACAGGGGGACGATACGAGCAGTACTTC
17	-	TRBV19	TRBJ1-2	-	CASSISLSAGRTYGYTF	TGTGCCAGTAGTATTAGTCTCTCTGCGGGACGGACTTATGGCTACACCTTC
13	-	TRBV30	TRBJ1-1	TRBD1	CAGRQGRNTEAFF	TGTGCCGGCCGACAGGGGCGGAACACTGAAGCTTTCTTT
11	-	TRBV19	TRBJ1-6	-	CASSIRGALHF	TGTGCCAGTAGTATCCGAGGGGCCCTCCACTTT
17	-	TRBV7-2	TRBJ2-3	TRBD2	CASSSVPAGGPPDTQYF	TGTGCCAGCAGCTCCGTCCCGGCGGGGGGGCCCCCAGATACGCAGTATTTT
14	-	TRBV14	TRBJ2-7	-	CASSPQRVSYEQYF	TGTGCCAGCAGCCCCCAGCGGGTCTCCTACGAGCAGTACTTC
15	-	TRBV28	TRBJ1-2	-	CASSLRNTANYGYTF	TGTGCCAGCAGTTTAAGGAATACTGCTAACTATGGCTACACCTTC
13	-	TRBV12-3/TRBV12-4	TRBJ2-1	-	CASSLVAFHEQFF	TGTGCCAGCAGTTTGGTGGCATTCCATGAGCAGTTCTTC
14	-	TRBV18	TRBJ2-3	-	CASSQKTGTDTQYF	TGTGCCAGCTCACAAAAGACAGGCACAGATACGCAGTATTTT
16	-	TRBV19	TRBJ1-2	TRBD1	CASSIGGTGPIYGYTF	TGTGCCAGTAGTATCGGTGGGACAGGGCCCATCTATGGCTACACCTTC
15	-	TRBV27	TRBJ1-2	TRBD1	CASSYRDRGRGGYTF	TGTGCCAGCAGTTACCGGGACAGGGGGCGCGGAGGCTACACCTTC
17	-	TRBV7-2	TRBJ2-5	TRBD2	CASSLGGSGGALETQYF	TGTGCCAGCAGCTTAGGAGGTAGCGGGGGGGCCTTGGAGACCCAGTACTTC
16	-	TRBV6-2/TRBV6-3	TRBJ1-5	TRBD1	CASSYAPGQGPLPQHF	TGTGCCAGCAGTTACGCGCCGGGACAGGGCCCTCTGCCCCAGCATTTT
16	-	TRBV19	TRBJ2-2	TRBD1	CATYSGQVPNTGELFF	TGTGCCACATACTCGGGACAGGTCCCGAACACCGGGGAGCTGTTTTTT
16	-	TRBV5-1	TRBJ2-1	TRBD2	CASSLEEQLADNEQFF	TGCGCCAGCAGCTTGGAGGAACAGCTAGCGGACAATGAGCAGTTCTTC
15	once	TRBV5-1	TRBJ2-1	TRBD2	CASSLDPGLVGEQFF	TGCGCCAGCAGCTTGGACCCTGGACTAGTTGGTGAGCAGTTCTTC
17	-	TRBV5-1	TRBJ2-1	TRBD2	CASSLAGTSGGPNEQFF	TGCGCCAGCAGCTTGGCCGGGACTAGCGGGGGTCCAAATGAGCAGTTCTTC
13	-	TRBV29-1	TRBJ1-1	-	CSVRFTGNTEAFF	TGCAGCGTCAGATTTACAGGGAACACTGAAGCTTTCTTT
16	-	TRBV7-3	TRBJ2-7	TRBD2	CASSPGGRGSFGEQYF	TGTGCCAGCAGCCCGGGGGGACGGGGCTCATTTGGCGAGCAGTACTTC
21	-	TRBV4-3	TRBJ2-2	TRBD2	CASSQDLRQGLAGSNTGELFF	TGCGCCAGCAGCCAAGATTTAAGGCAGGGACTAGCGGGGTCGAACACCGGGGAGCTGTTTTTT
15	once	TRBV4-3	TRBJ1-4	TRBD1	CASSQDRPTNEKLFF	TGCGCCAGCAGCCAGGACAGGCCAACTAATGAAAAACTGTTTTTT
12	-	TRBV2	TRBJ2-3	-	CASSDRLDTQYF	TGTGCCAGCAGTGATAGGCTCGATACGCAGTATTTT
13	few	TRBV27	TRBJ1-6	-	CASSLGPNSPLHF	TGTGCCAGCAGTTTGGGGCCGAATTCACCCCTCCACTTT
15	few	TRBV19	TRBJ2-1	TRBD2	CATGDLAGGDNEQFF	TGTGCCACAGGCGATTTGGCGGGGGGGGACAATGAGCAGTTCTTC